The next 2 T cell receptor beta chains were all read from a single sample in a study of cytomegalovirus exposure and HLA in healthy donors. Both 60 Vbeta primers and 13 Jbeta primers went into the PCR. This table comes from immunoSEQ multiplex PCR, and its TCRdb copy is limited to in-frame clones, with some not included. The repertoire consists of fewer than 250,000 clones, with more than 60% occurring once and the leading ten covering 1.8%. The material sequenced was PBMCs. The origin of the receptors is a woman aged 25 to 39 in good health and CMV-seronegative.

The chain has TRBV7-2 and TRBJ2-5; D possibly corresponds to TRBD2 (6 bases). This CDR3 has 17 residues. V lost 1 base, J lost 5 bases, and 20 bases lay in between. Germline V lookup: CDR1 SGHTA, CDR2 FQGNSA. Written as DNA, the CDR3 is TGTGCCAGCAGCTTAGGGGTTACGGTCGGGGGTACGGAGACCCAGTACTTC. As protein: CASSLGVTVGGTETQYF.

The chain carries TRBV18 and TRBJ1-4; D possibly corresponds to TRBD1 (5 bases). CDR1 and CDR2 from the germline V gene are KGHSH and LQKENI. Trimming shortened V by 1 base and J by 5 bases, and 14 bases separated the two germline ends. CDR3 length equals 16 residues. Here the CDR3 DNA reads TGTGCCAGCTCACCACTTCACCCAGGGTTGAATGAAAAACTGTTTTTT. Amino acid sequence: CASSPLHPGLNEKLFF.